A single sample gave rise to the 27 T cell receptor beta chains below, sequenced in a study of blood T cell repertoires in COVID-19. The assay was immunoSEQ multiplex PCR, and TCRdb's table has in-frame clones only and misses some. The sample lists more than 65,000 clones; approximately 80% were seen once. The sequenced sample consisted of peripheral blood. These receptors came from a woman aged 50 to 60 with acute or convalescent COVID-19.

The V gene is TRBV9, the J gene TRBJ1-5, with 9 bases lining up with TRBD1. V was pared by 0 bases and J by 7 bases, with 17 bases of the junction left unmatched. This CDR3 region has 19 residues. Germline values: CDR1 SGDLS, CDR2 YYNGEE. The CDR3 DNA is TGTGCCAGCAGCGTAGGGGAGGGGACAGGGTCGCACTTGGGGCAGCCCCAGCATTTT. It yields the protein CASSVGEGTGSHLGQPQHF.

CDR3 protein: CAIQDRTSVYNEQFF. CDR3 sequence (DNA): TGTGCCATCCAAGACAGGACTAGCGTGTACAATGAGCAGTTCTTC. The chain joins TRBV10-3 to TRBJ2-1, with TRBD2 matching 9 bases. The CDR3 covers 15 residues. The V and J ends lost 8 bases and 4 bases, in that order; junction bases with no gene match: 9. The germline CDR1 and CDR2 sequences are ENHRY and SYGVKD.

The rearrangement links TRBV4-3 to TRBJ1-5; TRBD1 agrees at 8 bases. The CDR3 is 15 residues long. Unmatched junction bases numbered 2, after V lost 0 bases and J lost 4 bases. Germline CDR1 LGHNA, CDR2 YSLEER. This chain's CDR3 is CASSQEGQANQPQHF. The CDR3 DNA reads as TGCGCCAGCAGCCAAGAGGGACAGGCTAATCAGCCCCAGCATTTT.

The rearrangement joins TRBV11-2 to TRBJ2-7; 9 bases fit TRBD1. With 1 base clipped from V and 2 bases from J, the junction kept 0 bases outside the gene matches. CDR1 and CDR2 (germline): SGHAT, FQNNGV. The length of the CDR3 is 14 residues. CDR3: CASSLGTGAYEQYF. The CDR3 DNA reads TGTGCCAGCAGCTTAGGGACAGGGGCCTACGAGCAGTACTTC.

V gene TRBV7-2 combines with J gene TRBJ1-1; no definite D call. V lost 8 bases and J 7 bases, leaving 17 bases between the germline ends. The germline V gene encodes CDR1 SGHTA and CDR2 FQGNSA. There are 13 residues in the CDR3. In DNA, the CDR3 is TGTGCCAGCCGAGGGCCTAGCAGGATTGAAGCTTTCTTT. Protein: CASRGPSRIEAFF.

Only one count was recorded for this clone. The J gene is TRBJ2-5, the V gene TRBV11-2, with D unclear. Germline V gives CDR1 SGHAT, CDR2 FQNNGV. Trimming removed 6 bases at V and 2 bases at J, with 7 bases between. The CDR3 spans 12 residues. CDR3 protein: CASSPAQETQYF. The DNA for the CDR3 is TGTGCCAGCAGTCCTGCGCAAGAGACCCAGTACTTC.

The chain links TRBV30 to TRBJ2-3; 11 bases are a match to TRBD2. Germline loops: CDR1 GTSNPN, CDR2 SVGIG (reference sequence). Trimming removed 3 bases from V and 6 bases from J; junction bases left unmatched: 8. This CDR3 has 15 amino acids. The CDR3 DNA sequence: TGTGCCTGGAGCTTAACTAGCGGGGGAGCGGATACGCAGTATTTT. Translated, it gives CAWSLTSGGADTQYF.

The chain links TRBV18 to TRBJ2-7; the D gene is possibly TRBD1 (5 bases). Germline V gives CDR1 KGHSH, CDR2 LQKENI. This CDR3 spans 13 amino acids. V dropped 2 bases and J dropped 4 bases, with 9 bases sitting between them. CDR3 region: CASSPYQGYEQYF. Here the CDR3 DNA reads TGTGCCAGCTCACCATACCAGGGATACGAGCAGTACTTC.

V usage is TRBV5-1 and J usage is TRBJ2-1; 11 bases match TRBD1. Unmatched junction bases numbered 10, after V lost 4 bases and J lost 7 bases. CDR1 is SGHRS, CDR2 YFSETQ, per germline. This CDR3 contains 16 residues. CDR3 region: CASSVSRDRGTNEQFF. The CDR3 DNA reads TGCGCCAGCAGCGTATCCCGGGACAGGGGGACGAATGAGCAGTTCTTC.

This chain uses TRBV6-1 with TRBJ2-1; possibly TRBD1 for D (6 bases). Trimming took off 4 bases at V and 0 bases at J, with 13 bases between the two ends. The germline gives CDR1 MNHNS, CDR2 SASEGT. This CDR3 has 16 amino acids. The CDR3 DNA reads TGTGCCAGCAGTGGACAAACAGGGAACTCCTACAATGAGCAGTTCTTC. Residues: CASSGQTGNSYNEQFF.

V is TRBV29-1 and J is TRBJ2-5; 10 bases map to TRBD2. V trimming: 2 bases; J trimming: 5 bases; junction bases outside the gene matches: 11. The CDR3 contains 16 residues. CDR1 SQVTM and CDR2 ANQGSEA come from the germline V gene. CDR3 residues: CSVETWLAGGLETQYF. The CDR3, as DNA: TGCAGCGTTGAAACCTGGTTAGCGGGAGGACTGGAGACCCAGTACTTC. The entire variable domain, with the rest obtained from reference TRBV29-1 and TRBJ2-5, is as follows: SAVISQKPSRDICQRGTSLTIQCQVDSQVTMMFWYRQQPGQSLTLIATANQGSEATYESGFVIDKFPISRPNLTFSTLTVSNMSPEDSSIYLCSVETWLAGGLETQYFGPGTRLLVL.

The chain has TRBV9 and TRBJ1-1, with 10 bases aligning to TRBD1. Germline V gives CDR1 SGDLS, CDR2 YYNGEE. The trim removed 4 bases at V and 0 bases at J, leaving 6 bases unmatched. The CDR3 length is 16 residues. The CDR3 loop reads CASSTGDRGMNTEAFF. The DNA of the CDR3 is TGTGCCAGCAGCACCGGGGACAGGGGAATGAACACTGAAGCTTTCTTT.

The rearrangement uses TRBV6-4 and TRBJ2-5; D uncertain. V was shortened by 4 bases and J by 2 bases, with 11 bases between the two germline ends. The V gene's germline CDR1 is MRHNA and CDR2 SNTAGT. The CDR3 covers 14 residues. DNA of the CDR3: TGTGCCAGCAGTGGGCAGAATCAACAAGAGACCCAGTACTTC. Translating gives CASSGQNQQETQYF.

The chain has TRBV5-4 and TRBJ2-7; tentative D call: TRBD1 (6 bases). This CDR3 has 14 residues. The V and J ends lost 0 bases and 4 bases respectively, with 11 bases between them. Germline loops: CDR1 SGHNT, CDR2 YYREEE (reference sequence). The CDR3 DNA sequence: TGTGCCAGCAGCTTGGGGGGACAACCTTACGAGCAGTACTTC. It specifies CASSLGGQPYEQYF.

V gene TRBV6-2 or TRBV6-3 combines with J gene TRBJ2-1, with D perhaps matching TRBD2 (7 bases). V gave up 3 bases and J gave up 4 bases, with 13 bases separating them. Germline-derived CDR1 and CDR2 are MNHEY and SVGEGT. The CDR3 loop spans 15 amino acids. CDR3 bases: TGTGCCAGCAGTTATAATAGGGGGGGATACAATGAGCAGTTCTTC. Its protein is CASSYNRGGYNEQFF.

This chain uses TRBV14 with TRBJ2-2; D ambiguous. Germline V CDR1 and CDR2: SGHDN, FVKESK. The V gene lost 6 bases and the J gene lost 1 base, with 6 bases spanning the gap. The CDR3 has 13 amino acids. The CDR3 is CASRPQNTGELFF. The CDR3 DNA reads as TGTGCCAGCAGACCACAGAACACCGGGGAGCTGTTTTTT.

The rearrangement joins TRBV7-2 to TRBJ2-7, with a tentative D call TRBD2 (6 bases). The CDR3 length is 14 residues. Trimming shortened V by 4 bases and J by 7 bases, and 17 bases separated the two germline ends. Germline CDR1 SGHTA, CDR2 FQGNSA. The CDR3: CASSYGGALLEQYF. The CDR3 nucleotides are TGTGCCAGCAGCTATGGCGGGGCACTTTTAGAGCAGTACTTC.

V gene TRBV11-2 combines with J gene TRBJ1-4, with D possibly matching TRBD1 (5 bases). Deletions cut 3 bases from V and 3 bases from J, with 11 bases between. The CDR3 has 15 amino acids. Germline CDR1 and CDR2: SGHAT and FQNNGV. The CDR3 spells CASSFADSPNEKLFF. DNA of the CDR3: TGTGCCAGCAGCTTCGCCGACAGCCCTAATGAAAAACTGTTTTTT.

The chain uses TRBV27 and TRBJ2-1; D not resolved. Between the trimmed V and J ends, which lost 2 bases and 6 bases, there was a span of 11 bases. Germline CDR1 reads MNHEY; CDR2 reads SMNVEV (reference sequence). This CDR3 is built from 14 residues. The CDR3 sequence is CASSLSVAPNEQFF. CDR3 coding DNA: TGTGCCAGCAGTTTAAGCGTAGCTCCCAATGAGCAGTTCTTC.

This clone was observed once. The rearrangement joins TRBV7-2 to TRBJ1-1, with 7 nucleotides matching TRBD1. The CDR3 is made up of 19 amino acids. V was clipped by 2 bases and J by 1 base; unmatched bases: 16. The germline V gene encodes CDR1 SGHTA and CDR2 FQGNSA. Here the CDR3 reads CASSLFQRATGVGNTEAFF. CDR3 DNA sequence: TGTGCCAGCAGCTTATTTCAGAGGGCAACAGGGGTAGGGAACACTGAAGCTTTCTTT.

V usage is TRBV6-2 or TRBV6-3 and J usage is TRBJ2-1; TRBD2 agrees at 7 bases. The trim removed 6 bases at V and 5 bases at J, leaving 13 bases unmatched. CDR3 length: 16 amino acids. CDR1 is MNHEY and CDR2 is SVGEGT in the germline V gene. The CDR3 coding sequence is TGTGCCAGCAGCCTTCTGGGACTACCGGTTCACAATGAGCAGTTCTTC. This sequence encodes CASSLLGLPVHNEQFF.

This chain joins TRBV27 and TRBJ2-3; 9 bases align to TRBD2. V lost 5 bases and J lost 4; bases outside the gene matches: 16. CDR3 size: 18 residues. The V gene's germline CDR1 is MNHEY and CDR2 SMNVEV (reference sequence). CDR3 amino acids: CASSIRAGGLKASDTQYF. Here the CDR3 DNA reads TGTGCCAGCAGTATTAGAGCGGGGGGCCTAAAAGCTTCAGATACGCAGTATTTT.

This clone was recorded once. The same CDR3 arises from other DNA sequences in this sample as well. This chain links TRBV9 with TRBJ2-6; D might be TRBD1 (5 bases). The V gene lost 4 bases and the J gene lost 0 bases, with 11 bases spanning the gap. Germline assignment: CDR1 SGDLS and CDR2 YYNGEE. This CDR3 is built from 16 residues. This chain's CDR3 is CASSPTQGSGANVLTF. The CDR3 DNA sequence: TGTGCCAGCAGCCCCACTCAGGGCTCTGGGGCCAACGTCCTGACTTTC.

The chain is built from TRBV7-2 and TRBJ2-1, with 7 bases that match TRBD2. The CDR3 totals 14 residues. Germline V gives CDR1 SGHTA, CDR2 FQGNSA. With 1 base clipped from V and 4 bases from J, the junction kept 1 base outside the gene matches. The CDR3 spells CASSLGAGYNEQFF. In DNA form, the CDR3 reads TGTGCCAGCAGCTTAGGAGCGGGGTACAATGAGCAGTTCTTC.

The V gene is TRBV5-1, the J gene TRBJ2-1, with 11 bases matching TRBD1. The V segment lost 0 bases and the J segment 0 bases; nucleotides outside the gene matches: 2. This CDR3 comprises 17 residues. Germline-derived CDR1 and CDR2 are SGHRS and YFSETQ. In DNA form, the CDR3 reads TGCGCCAGCAGCTTGGCCGGGACAGGGGGCTCCTACAATGAGCAGTTCTTC. It codes for CASSLAGTGGSYNEQFF. The full variable domain, its missing parts supplied by reference TRBV5-1 and TRBJ2-1, is KAGVTQTPRYLIKTRGQQVTLSCSPISGHRSVSWYQQTPGQGLQFLFEYFSETQRNKGNFPGRFSGRQFSNSRSEMNVSTLELGDSALYLCASSLAGTGGSYNEQFFGPGTRLTVL.

The CDR3 nucleotides are TGTGCCAGCAGCTTGGGGCAGGTAGACTACACCTTC. It translates to CASSLGQVDYTF. The chain employs TRBV5-6 and TRBJ1-2; no reliable D call. CDR1 and CDR2 (germline): SGHDT, YYEEEE. V lost 0 bases, J lost 10 bases, and 10 bases lay in between. The CDR3 runs 12 residues.

This clone was found a few times. V and J are TRBV28 and TRBJ2-1; TRBD2 agrees at 16 bases. The germline CDR1 and CDR2 sequences are MDHEN and SYDVKM. The J segment lost 7 bases and the V segment lost 6 bases, leaving 3 bases of the junction unmatched. This CDR3 comprises 15 residues. The CDR3 DNA is TGTGCCAGCAGAGGGACTAGCGGGAGGGTGAATGAGCAGTTCTTC. This translates into CASRGTSGRVNEQFF.